These 27 T cell receptor beta chains came from one sample sequenced in a study of cytomegalovirus exposure and HLA in healthy donors. It was with 60 Vbeta and 13 Jbeta primers that the PCR ran. Method: immunoSEQ multiplex PCR; TCRdb's copy keeps in-frame clones and lacks some. The sample has 90,000 to 120,000 clones, around a tenth seen once. The sequenced material came from PBMCs. The receptors originated from a man between 40 and 49 years old in good health and CMV-seropositive.

This clone has only a few counts. The chain couples TRBV18 to TRBJ2-7; tentatively, D is TRBD2 (7 bases). The CDR3 covers 15 residues. Germline values: CDR1 KGHSH, CDR2 LQKENI. V lost 2 bases and J 1 base, leaving 12 bases between the germline ends. CDR3 DNA: TGTGCCAGCTCACCAACGGGGGGCAGGTCCTACGAGCAGTACTTC. Amino acids: CASSPTGGRSYEQYF.

The gene calls are TRBV11-2 and TRBJ2-5, with D possibly matching TRBD1 (6 bases). The CDR3 totals 14 residues. Trimming pared 8 bases from V and 7 bases from J, leaving 20 bases between. Germline V lookup: CDR1 SGHAT, CDR2 FQNNGV. In DNA form, the CDR3 reads TGTGCCAGCGCCCCCCTCCAGGGGTCTAGGACCCAGTACTTC. This sequence encodes CASAPLQGSRTQYF.

This clone was seen a few times. CDR3 coding DNA: TGTGCCAGCAGCTCTCCTACAGGGAGTTTTGGGGCCAACGTCCTGACTTTC. Translating gives CASSSPTGSFGANVLTF. V usage is TRBV5-4 and J usage is TRBJ2-6, with D possibly TRBD1 on 6 matching bases. This CDR3 comprises 17 residues. Germline V gene data show CDR1 as SGHNT and CDR2 as YYREEE (reference sequence). V was cut by 3 bases and J by 3 bases, with 16 bases left in between.

This clone was observed many times. CDR3: CASSLGGTGGVGYTF. The DNA for the CDR3 is TGTGCCAGCAGCTTGGGTGGGACAGGAGGTGTAGGCTACACCTTC. The chain joins TRBV5-6 to TRBJ1-2, with 8 bases that match TRBD1. The CDR3 has 15 residues. Trimming took 0 bases from V and 8 from J; bases not matched to a gene: 9. The germline V gene encodes CDR1 SGHDT and CDR2 YYEEEE.

This clone has more than one count but fewer than ten. The V and J genes are TRBV5-1 and TRBJ1-4, with D perhaps matching TRBD1 (5 bases). The germline V gene has CDR1 SGHRS and CDR2 YFSETQ. The CDR3 runs to 15 residues. V lost 4 bases and J 8 bases, leaving 18 bases between the germline ends. CDR3 coding DNA: TGCGCCAGCAGCGCCCGGGGGGGTCCTGGGGAAAAACTGTTTTTT. Its translation is CASSARGGPGEKLFF.

The chain combines TRBV5-1 with TRBJ2-2; maybe TRBD2 (6 bases). From germline, CDR1 is SGHRS and CDR2 YFSETQ. The CDR3 runs 15 residues. Deletions cut 0 bases from V and 1 base from J, with 7 bases between. The CDR3 coding sequence is TGCGCCAGCAGCTTGGCCGGGAGGAACACCGGGGAGCTGTTTTTT. This codes for CASSLAGRNTGELFF.

The rearrangement uses TRBV29-1 and TRBJ2-2; D might be TRBD1 (6 bases). Trimming stripped 7 bases from V and 5 bases from J, with 14 bases between. The germline V gene encodes CDR1 SQVTM and CDR2 ANQGSEA. This CDR3 comprises 13 residues. The CDR3 DNA follows: TGCAGCGGGTGGGAAAGGGGGACCGGGGAGCTGTTTTTT. Translating it yields CSGWERGTGELFF.

This clone was counted a few times. The sample holds other DNA sequences that translate to the same CDR3. V usage is TRBV6-5 and J usage is TRBJ1-1; D may be TRBD1 (5 bases). The germline V and J ends were trimmed by 4 bases and 5 bases, with 11 bases remaining between them. Germline V lookup: CDR1 MNHEY, CDR2 SVGAGI. The CDR3 is made up of 13 amino acids. This chain's CDR3 is CASSSAGLTEAFF. The CDR3 DNA follows: TGTGCCAGCAGTTCGGCAGGGCTAACTGAAGCTTTCTTT.

This clone was counted a few times. This chain uses TRBV20-1 with TRBJ2-1; D is undetermined. The CDR3 consists of 11 residues. Germline loops: CDR1 DFQATT, CDR2 SNEGSKA (reference sequence). Here the CDR3 reads CSVDTFNEQFF. Here the CDR3 DNA reads TGCAGCGTCGACACCTTCAATGAGCAGTTCTTC.

This rearrangement joins TRBV5-1 to TRBJ1-4; unclear D gene. CDR1 SGHRS and CDR2 YFSETQ come from the germline V gene. Trimming shortened V by 2 bases and J by 5 bases, and 7 bases separated the two germline ends. This CDR3 spans 13 amino acids. CDR3 in DNA: TGCGCCAGCAGCTTACAGACCAATGAAAAACTGTTTTTT. Its protein product is CASSLQTNEKLFF.

V usage is TRBV2 and J usage is TRBJ1-2; TRBD1 matches 7 bases. Losses at the gene ends were 6 bases for V and 4 bases for J; bases not matched to a gene: 5. The CDR3 sequence is 13 residues long. CDR1 and CDR2 from the germline V gene are SNHLY and FYNNEI. DNA of the CDR3: TGTGCCAGCAGCTCGGGACAGCTCTATGGCTACACCTTC. Translated: CASSSGQLYGYTF.

The rearrangement links TRBV7-3 to TRBJ2-1, with 7 bases fitting TRBD2. V gave up 5 bases and J gave up 7 bases; unmatched junction bases: 8. The CDR3 is 14 amino acids. The V gene's germline CDR1 is SGHTA and CDR2 FQGTGA. CDR3: CASSPRTRTNEQFF. The CDR3 coding sequence is TGTGCCAGCAGCCCACGGACTAGGACGAATGAGCAGTTCTTC.

This sequence joins TRBV19 and TRBJ2-1, with 7 nucleotides matching TRBD2. Germline V gene data show CDR1 as LNHDA and CDR2 as SQIVND (reference sequence). V lost 4 bases and J lost 6; bases outside the gene matches: 15. This CDR3 is built from 17 residues. The DNA of the CDR3 is TGTGCCAGTAGTAAACGGCGGGAGACTACCCCCCTCAATGAGCAGTTCTTC. This translates into CASSKRRETTPLNEQFF.

The table lists this clone with a few counts. V gene TRBV7-9 combines with J gene TRBJ2-2; D unclear. This CDR3 is 13 amino acids long. The germline V and J ends were trimmed by 5 bases and 4 bases, with 8 bases remaining between them. Germline values: CDR1 SEHNR, CDR2 FQNEAQ (reference sequence). CDR3 nucleotides: TGTGCCAGCAGCCCTGCGGCCACCGGGGAGCTGTTTTTT. Amino acids: CASSPAATGELFF.

The genes are TRBV10-3 and TRBJ2-7, with 8 bases aligning to TRBD1. Germline V gene lookup returns CDR1 ENHRY and CDR2 SYGVKD. Trimming cost V 2 bases and J 3 bases; bases outside gene matches: 6. The CDR3 contains 15 residues. The CDR3 here is CAISEHGGQDYEQYF. In nucleotides, the CDR3 is TGTGCCATCAGTGAGCATGGGGGACAGGACTACGAGCAGTACTTC.

The V gene is TRBV30, the J gene TRBJ2-7; no reliable D call. The CDR3 sequence is 12 residues long. Germline CDR1 GTSNPN, CDR2 SVGIG (reference sequence). Trimming removed 4 bases from V and 0 bases from J, with 7 bases in between. In DNA, the CDR3 is TGTGCCTGGACCGGTCTCTCCTACGAGCAGTACTTC. Translation gives CAWTGLSYEQYF.

This rearrangement joins TRBV11-3 to TRBJ2-7, with D hard to call. The CDR3 is 13 amino acids. Germline lookup yields CDR1 SGHNT and CDR2 YENEEA. The ends were cut back, 3 bases at V and 0 bases at J, with 6 bases in the middle. The CDR3 spells CASSLGNSYEQYF. In nucleotides, the CDR3 is TGTGCCAGCAGCTTGGGCAACTCCTACGAGCAGTACTTC.

This clone was observed a handful of times. The gene calls are TRBV27 and TRBJ1-1; 8 bases agree with TRBD1. This CDR3 has 15 residues. CDR1 and CDR2 from the germline V gene are MNHEY and SMNVEV (reference sequence). J lost 4 bases, V lost 5 bases, and 9 bases had no gene match. The CDR3 region is CASSQRRGLGTEAFF. The DNA for the CDR3 is TGTGCCAGCAGTCAACGCAGGGGGCTGGGCACTGAAGCTTTCTTT.

In this sample, this clone turned up a few times. The chain couples TRBV6-1 to TRBJ1-6; D gene ambiguous. The CDR3 length is 16 residues. Germline CDR1 is MNHNS and CDR2 is SASEGT. V was trimmed by 3 bases and J by 6 bases, leaving 15 bases between them. In nucleotides, the CDR3 is TGTGCCAGCAGTGATTACTCCTTTGCTGGTAATTCACCCCTCCACTTT. Translating it yields CASSDYSFAGNSPLHF.

The chain couples TRBV15 to TRBJ1-2; D is ambiguous. Germline V CDR1 and CDR2: LNHNV, YYDKDF (reference sequence). The CDR3 consists of 13 residues. V shed 5 bases and J shed 2 bases, with 9 bases lying between them. The CDR3 DNA reads TGTGCCACCAGCGGCGAGGGAAACTATGGCTACACCTTC. As protein: CATSGEGNYGYTF.

This clone was recorded a few times. The gene calls are TRBV28 and TRBJ1-3; tentatively, D is TRBD1 (5 bases). Germline V lookup: CDR1 MDHEN, CDR2 SYDVKM. The V end was cut by 3 bases, the J end by 0 bases, with 9 bases between. The CDR3 covers 15 residues. Here the CDR3 DNA reads TGTGCCAGCAGTTTTTGGAGGGGCTCTGGAAACACCATATATTTT. The encoded protein is CASSFWRGSGNTIYF. Based on the CDR3 plus reference TRBV28 and TRBJ1-3, the full variable domain is DVKVTQSSRYLVKRTGEKVFLECVQDMDHENMFWYRQDPGLGLRLIYFSYDVKMKEKGDIPEGYSVSREKKERFSLILESASTNQTSMYLCASSFWRGSGNTIYFGEGSWLTVV.

Here the CDR3 DNA reads TGTGCCAGCAGTGAAGCGCTACTAGCGGGATTGGAGCAGTACTTC. It yields the protein CASSEALLAGLEQYF. The chain has TRBV6-1 and TRBJ2-7; 10 bases agree with TRBD2. J lost 7 bases, V lost 0 bases, and 6 bases had no gene match. Per germline, CDR1 MNHNS and CDR2 SASEGT. The CDR3 length is 15 residues.

The chain has TRBV6-6 and TRBJ1-1; D gene uncertain. Trimming stripped 5 bases from V and 7 bases from J, with 11 bases between. This CDR3 has 12 residues. CDR1 and CDR2 from the germline V gene are MNHNY and SVGAGI (reference sequence). DNA of the CDR3: TGTGCCAGCAGTCTACGGAGAGATGAAGCTTTCTTT. Its protein product is CASSLRRDEAFF.

This clone was seen a few times. The chain has TRBV5-4 and TRBJ2-1; 8 positions agree with TRBD2. The V gene end was trimmed by 3 bases and the J gene end by 2 bases; junction bases not matched to a gene: 7. Germline V gene sequence: CDR1 SGHNT, CDR2 YYREEE (reference sequence). CDR3 length: 16 residues. CDR3 nucleotides: TGTGCCAGCAGCTCCCCAACCGGGAGGGCCTACAATGAGCAGTTCTTC. Translating it yields CASSSPTGRAYNEQFF.

The chain is built from TRBV5-1 and TRBJ2-7; TRBD2 is a possible D gene (6 bases). V was shortened by 0 bases and J by 3 bases, with 19 bases between the two germline ends. There are 17 residues in the CDR3. Per the germline V gene, CDR1 is SGHRS and CDR2 is YFSETQ. CDR3 bases: TGCGCCAGCAGCTTGGCCTTCGGGACTCGAGAGAGCTACGAGCAGTACTTC. Amino acids: CASSLAFGTRESYEQYF.

This clone was detected a few times. The chain has TRBV27 and TRBJ2-1; weak D call: TRBD1 (6 bases). Trimming took off 7 bases at V and 1 base at J, with 11 bases between the two ends. The CDR3 consists of 14 residues. The V gene's germline CDR1 is MNHEY and CDR2 SMNVEV (reference sequence). The CDR3 bases are TGTGCCAGCAAATCACAGGGATCCTACAATGAGCAGTTCTTC. Its translation: CASKSQGSYNEQFF.

This clone was seen a handful of times. V gene TRBV6-1 combines with J gene TRBJ2-3; a possible D gene is TRBD2 (5 bases). V lost 5 bases and J 4 bases, leaving 13 bases between the germline ends. Looked up from germline, CDR1 is MNHNS and CDR2 is SASEGT. The CDR3 is 14 amino acids. CDR3 nucleotide sequence: TGTGCCAGCAGTCGCCTGACTAATGCAGATACGCAGTATTTT. Encoded protein: CASSRLTNADTQYF.